Detailed here is one T cell receptor (beta chain). TCRdb's copy holds only in-frame clones and misses some; the assay was immunoSEQ multiplex PCR. Counted here are about 180,000 clones, 82% occurring once; the ten biggest clones make up over 7.5%. This sample was included in a study of blood T cell repertoires in COVID-19. In germline, CDR1 is SGHNT, CDR2 YYREEE (reference sequence). The CDR3 loop spans 15 amino acids. V lost 2 bases, J lost 6 bases, and 16 bases lay in between. The receptor was derived from a woman aged 70 to 79 with acute or convalescent COVID-19. V and J are TRBV5-4 and TRBJ2-3, with D possibly being TRBD2 (5 bases). Sequenced input: peripheral blood. The CDR3 DNA reads as TGTGCCAGCAGCTTCCTGGGAGCGGCGACCGATACGCAGTATTTT. This codes for CASSFLGAATDTQYF.